The T cell receptor (beta chain) under discussion was sequenced for a study of T cell responses to AZD1222 COVID-19 vaccine. A remark on this clone: Its matching antigen is unknown.

Findings of the study overall: Compared with day 0, the breadth and depth of the Spike-specific TCR repertoire rose significantly after two doses of AZD1222.

The repertoire was sequenced with immunoSEQ multiplex PCR; TCRdb's copy has only in-frame clones and lacks some. The table has 180,000 or so clones, 80% to 95% seen once. There are 15 residues in the CDR3. Trimming took 4 bases from V and 1 from J, leaving 11 bases between them. Germline lookup yields CDR1 MNHEY and CDR2 SVGAGI. The chain links TRBV6-5 to TRBJ2-1; TRBD2 is a possible D gene (6 bases). Sequenced material: peripheral blood, taken 28 days after the second AZD1222 dose. The receptor was isolated from an adult who received the AZD1222 COVID-19 vaccine. The chain's CDR3 is CASSFERESYNEQFF. CDR3 DNA: TGTGCCAGCAGTTTTGAACGGGAGTCCTACAATGAGCAGTTCTTC.